A single sample gave rise to the 2 T cell receptor beta chains below, sequenced in a study of identical twins. TCRdb re-analysed the 5' RACE reads in MiXCR, keeping a single row per CDR3 protein. Among roughly 350,000 distinct CDR3 sequences listed, around 9.7% were seen once. Material: naive T cells sorted from blood. The receptors were sampled from a woman in her forties or fifties in good health.

This chain joins TRBV15 and TRBJ1-4, with 8 nucleotides matching TRBD1. V dropped 0 bases and J dropped 5; count of bases not matched to a gene: 5. The CDR3 loop spans 16 amino acids. Germline V gene lookup returns CDR1 LNHNV and CDR2 YYDKDF (reference sequence). CDR3 coding DNA: TGTGCCACCAGCAGAGACAGGGGGCTTAAGAATGAAAAACTGTTTTTT. Protein product: CATSRDRGLKNEKLFF.

The chain links TRBV20-1 to TRBJ2-7, with D possibly matching TRBD2 (6 bases). Per the germline V gene, CDR1 is DFQATT and CDR2 is SNEGSKA (reference sequence). Trimming shortened V by 5 bases and J by 2 bases, and 13 bases separated the two germline ends. The CDR3 has 13 residues. CDR3 nucleotide sequence: TGCAGTGCTGAGGATCGCGGGGCCTACGAGCAGTACTTC. This translates into CSAEDRGAYEQYF.